A selection of T cell receptor beta chains follows, all from one sample in a study of identical twins. Using its own MiXCR run on the 5' RACE reads, TCRdb lists one record per CDR3 protein. The top ten clones hold more than 0.5% of a sample with approximately 470,000 distinct CDR3 sequences, 14% of them seen once. A further study also used this sample, focusing on yellow fever vaccine responses in identical twins.

The sample comprised CD4+ T cells sorted from blood. The receptors stem from a woman aged 18-30 years in good health. Each CDR3 is given with its conserved first and last residue. The D gene is left open where the match is weak. Size is omitted from some rows. Given values are once, few, many or a class for expanded clones.

D	V	J	size	DNA	CDR3
TRBD2	TRBV12-3/TRBV12-4	TRBJ2-1	few	TGTGCCAGCAGTTTACTGGGTGGGAGGGCCCTCGGTGAGCAGTTCTTC	CASSLLGGRALGEQFF
NA	TRBV5-1	TRBJ1-1	many	TGCGCCAGCAGCTTAGCCGGGAGGAACACTGAAGCTTTCTTT	CASSLAGRNTEAFF
NA	TRBV20-1	TRBJ2-5	NA	TGCAGTGCTAGGGGGGGACAGCAAGAGACCCAGTACTTC	CSARGGQQETQYF
NA	TRBV28	TRBJ2-7	few	TGTGCCAGCAGTTTATTACAGGGCGAGCAGTACTTC	CASSLLQGEQYF
NA	TRBV6-1	TRBJ2-5	NA	TGTGCCAGCAGTGAAGGGACGGCGAGGGAGACCCAGTACTTC	CASSEGTARETQYF
NA	TRBV27	TRBJ1-6	NA	TGTGCCAGCAGATCCCGGGGCCATAATTCACCCCTCCACTTT	CASRSRGHNSPLHF
TRBD2	TRBV5-1	TRBJ2-3	few	TGCGCCAGCAGCTGGGGACTAGCGGGGGGGCCAGATACGCAGTATTTT	CASSWGLAGGPDTQYF
TRBD2	TRBV12-3/TRBV12-4	TRBJ2-1	NA	TGTGCCAGCAAGAGACTAGCGGGAGTGTACAATGAGCAGTTCTTC	CASKRLAGVYNEQFF
NA	TRBV25-1	TRBJ1-2	few	TGTGCCAGCAGTGAGACCTCTAGGTCCTATGGCTACACCTTC	CASSETSRSYGYTF
TRBD2	TRBV6-5	TRBJ2-7	NA	TGTGCCAGCAGTTACCCTAGCGGGGCCGTAACCTACGAGCAGTACTTC	CASSYPSGAVTYEQYF
TRBD2	TRBV20-1	TRBJ2-5	NA	TGCAGTGCCCAACTAGCGGGTCCTCAAGAGACCCAGTACTTC	CSAQLAGPQETQYF
TRBD1	TRBV20-1	TRBJ1-5	few	TGCAGTGCTAGGAAAGGGACAGGGGGTTTCAATCAGCCCCAGCATTTT	CSARKGTGGFNQPQHF
TRBD1	TRBV27	TRBJ2-7	NA	TGTGCCAGCAGACGTGACAGGGACAGCTCCTACGAGCAGTACTTC	CASRRDRDSSYEQYF
NA	TRBV29-1	TRBJ2-7	few	TGCAGCGTTGAAGGGTACCGTTCCCACGAGCAGTACTTC	CSVEGYRSHEQYF
NA	TRBV7-9	TRBJ1-1	many	TGTGCCAGCAGCCCAAACCCCACTGAAGCTTTCTTT	CASSPNPTEAFF
NA	TRBV7-2	TRBJ1-6	few	TGTGCCAGCAGCTTAATGCCAGCTTCACCCCTCCACTTT	CASSLMPASPLHF
NA	TRBV7-9	TRBJ2-2	NA	TGTGCCAGCAGCTTATTCGTCATCGCCGGGGAGCTGTTTTTT	CASSLFVIAGELFF
NA	TRBV2	TRBJ2-3	few	TGTGCCAGCGGTCAGGTTTCGCTCAGAGGCCAATCAGATACGCAGTATTTT	CASGQVSLRGQSDTQYF
NA	TRBV10-3	TRBJ2-1	NA	TGTGCCATCAGTGAGTCGATACGGGGGGCTCGGTGGAGTGAGCAGTTCTTC	CAISESIRGARWSEQFF
TRBD2	TRBV12-3/TRBV12-4	TRBJ2-7	medium-sized	TGTGCCAGCAGTCGCTACCTAGCGGCGGCCGGCTCCTACGAGCAGTACTTC	CASSRYLAAAGSYEQYF
NA	TRBV11-2	TRBJ2-5	NA	TGTGCCAGCAGCTTCCCAAGGGAGACCCAGTACTTC	CASSFPRETQYF
TRBD1	TRBV6-2/TRBV6-3	TRBJ2-4	few	TGTGCCAGCAGAGGGATGACCGAATTTTTTAGGGGGCGGGTCATTCAGTACTTC	CASRGMTEFFRGRVIQYF
TRBD2	TRBV5-1	TRBJ2-7	NA	TGCGCCAGCAACGGGGCCTGGACTAGCGGGGGGAATCACGAGCAGTACTTC	CASNGAWTSGGNHEQYF
NA	TRBV7-2	TRBJ2-7	NA	TGTGCCAGCAGCTTAGTTGGGGGGGCAAGCTCCTACGAGCAGTACTTC	CASSLVGGASSYEQYF
NA	TRBV18	TRBJ1-1	few	TGTGCCAGCTCATTGACGAGCCAGGGAGAAGCTTTCTTT	CASSLTSQGEAFF
TRBD2	TRBV7-6	TRBJ2-3	NA	TGTGCCAGCAGCTTGGGGACTAGCGGGTTAGAAGATACGCAGTATTTT	CASSLGTSGLEDTQYF
NA	TRBV15	TRBJ2-3	NA	TGTGCCACCAGCGTTGCGGTGGGAAGGGCAGATACGCAGTATTTT	CATSVAVGRADTQYF
NA	TRBV19	TRBJ2-5	few	TGTGCCAGTAGTACCTTAGGACTCGCAGATCAAGAGACCCAGTACTTC	CASSTLGLADQETQYF
NA	TRBV5-1	TRBJ2-2	NA	TGCGCCAGCAGCTCCACAGGTGGGCATGCGGGGGAGCTGTTTTTT	CASSSTGGHAGELFF
TRBD2	TRBV20-1	TRBJ2-3	NA	TGCAGTGCCCTTAGCGGGGCTAGCACAGATACGCAGTATTTT	CSALSGASTDTQYF
NA	TRBV5-5	TRBJ2-2	few	TGTGCCAGCAGCTTGGCGACAGGTCTCGGGGAGCTGTTTTTT	CASSLATGLGELFF
TRBD2	TRBV7-9	TRBJ2-1	NA	TGTGCCAGCAGCTTAGGGGGACTAGCGGGAGTTGATAATGAGCAGTTCTTC	CASSLGGLAGVDNEQFF
NA	TRBV10-3	TRBJ2-2	few	TGTGCCATCAGTGAGTCGAGGCGGCAGGGAGGATCCGGGGAGCTGTTTTTT	CAISESRRQGGSGELFF
NA	TRBV20-1	TRBJ2-5	few	TGCAGGGGAGACGACAGGAAAGAGACCCAGTACTTC	CRGDDRKETQYF
NA	TRBV7-2	TRBJ1-5	few	TGTGCCAGCAGCTTAGTAGGGGACAGCAATCAGCCCCAGCATTTT	CASSLVGDSNQPQHF
NA	TRBV5-5	TRBJ2-7	NA	TGTGCCAGCAGCCCGAGTCTAGCAGGCATCTACGAGCAGTACTTC	CASSPSLAGIYEQYF
TRBD2	TRBV7-2	TRBJ2-7	few	TGTGCCAGCAGCTTAGGATGGGGCGGGGGGGCGAAGGAGCAGTACTTC	CASSLGWGGGAKEQYF
NA	TRBV9	TRBJ1-2	few	TGTGCCAGCAGCGTAGCTGGGGGCCCCTCTTATGGCTACACCTTC	CASSVAGGPSYGYTF
TRBD2	TRBV7-2	TRBJ2-1	few	TGTGCCAGCAGCTTAGCGGCTAGCGGGAGTGGCTACAATGAGCAGTTCTTC	CASSLAASGSGYNEQFF
NA	TRBV28	TRBJ1-3	many	TGTGCCAGCAGTTTTCGGGGAAAGTCTGGAAACACCATATATTTT	CASSFRGKSGNTIYF
NA	TRBV20-1	TRBJ2-5	NA	TGCAGTGCTTTTTCCCTGGCCCAGTACTTC	CSAFSLAQYF
NA	TRBV5-1	TRBJ2-2	many	TGCGCCAGCAGCTTGGGCGGGGGCCCAGGCGGGACCGGGGAGCTGTTTTTT	CASSLGGGPGGTGELFF
NA	TRBV12-3/TRBV12-4	TRBJ1-1	many	TGTGCCAGCAGACGAACCCAACAGGGCGGCACTGAAGCTTTCTTT	CASRRTQQGGTEAFF
TRBD2	TRBV11-3	TRBJ2-1	NA	TGTGCCAGCAGCTCCCGTGGACTAGCGGGGGGTAATGAGCAGTTCTTC	CASSSRGLAGGNEQFF
NA	TRBV29-1	TRBJ1-1	NA	TGCAGCGTTGCAGCAATGAACACTGAAGCTTTCTTT	CSVAAMNTEAFF
TRBD1	TRBV12-3/TRBV12-4	TRBJ2-5	many	TGTGCCAGCAGTTTAATCGCAGGGGGTCAAGAGACCCAGTACTTC	CASSLIAGGQETQYF
NA	TRBV5-1	TRBJ2-7	NA	TGCGCCAGCAGCTGGGCGGGGGCTTCCGAGCAGTACTTC	CASSWAGASEQYF
TRBD1	TRBV6-1	TRBJ1-5	many	TGTGCCAGCAGTAAGACAGGGGACGGGCAGCCCCAGCATTTT	CASSKTGDGQPQHF
NA	TRBV20-1	TRBJ1-3	once	TGCAGTGCCGCGAGCAGGAGCTCTGGAAACACCATATATTTT	CSAASRSSGNTIYF
TRBD1	TRBV28	TRBJ2-7	few	TGTGCCAGCAGTTCTACAGGGGTAGGCTCCTACGAGCAGTACTTC	CASSSTGVGSYEQYF
TRBD1	TRBV29-1	TRBJ1-1	many	TGCAGCGTTTACAGGGGGCGCACGGCTTTCTTT	CSVYRGRTAFF
TRBD1	TRBV27	TRBJ1-6	NA	TGTGCCAGCAGTTTAGACAGGGTGAGCGGTTCACCCCTCCACTTT	CASSLDRVSGSPLHF